Each of the 13 T cell receptor beta chains below was sequenced from the same sample in a study of control samples from healthy donors and cancer patients. Generated by immunoSEQ multiplex PCR, the TCRdb table keeps only in-frame clones and is missing some. The table includes about 130,000 clones, about 88% detected once. Material for sequencing was blood. The receptors here all came from a man aged 18 to 35 in good health.

The V gene is TRBV9, the J gene TRBJ1-1; the D is unclear. The CDR3 totals 14 residues. Trimming stripped 0 bases from V and 7 bases from J, with 13 bases between. Germline CDR1 is SGDLS and CDR2 is YYNGEE. CDR3 in amino acids: CASSVEEGLGEAFF. The CDR3, as DNA: TGTGCCAGCAGCGTAGAGGAAGGGCTGGGTGAAGCTTTCTTT.

The J gene is TRBJ2-7, the V gene TRBV6-5, with 7 bases matching TRBD2. This CDR3 contains 13 residues. V lost 2 bases and J lost 6; bases outside the gene matches: 4. The V gene's germline CDR1 is MNHEY and CDR2 SVGAGI. The CDR3 protein is CASSYAGVSEQYF. The DNA for the CDR3 is TGTGCCAGCAGTTACGCGGGAGTAAGCGAGCAGTACTTC.

The chain links TRBV6-5 to TRBJ2-7, with 7 bases lining up with TRBD1. Trimming at V came to 8 bases and at J to 4 bases, leaving 11 bases not matched to a gene. Per the germline V gene, CDR1 is MNHEY and CDR2 is SVGAGI. This CDR3 region has 14 residues. CDR3 sequence reads: CASGSFRDRYEQYF. CDR3 DNA sequence: TGTGCCAGCGGTTCTTTCCGGGACAGATACGAGCAGTACTTC.

This clone has just a few counts. The chain carries TRBV30 and TRBJ1-1; 8 positions match TRBD1. Germline lookup yields CDR1 GTSNPN and CDR2 SVGIG (reference sequence). The CDR3 sequence is 12 residues long. The CDR3: CVEQGVNTEAFF. DNA of the CDR3: TGTGTAGAACAGGGGGTGAACACTGAAGCTTTCTTT.

The chain links TRBV30 to TRBJ1-1; D not resolved. V was shortened by 2 bases and J by 3 bases, with 10 bases between the two germline ends. Germline V gene data show CDR1 as GTSNPN and CDR2 as SVGIG (reference sequence). The CDR3 is made up of 13 amino acids. CDR3 sequence (DNA): TGTGCCTGGAGTCAGATTGTGGACACTGAAGCTTTCTTT. Protein sequence: CAWSQIVDTEAFF.

The V and J genes are TRBV7-8 and TRBJ1-3, with D possibly being TRBD1 (5 bases). The CDR3 extends over 18 amino acids. Germline-derived CDR1 and CDR2 are SGHVS and FQNEAQ. The V end was cut by 0 bases, the J end by 1 base, with 16 bases between. The CDR3 DNA follows: TGTGCCAGCAGCTTAGCCCCTCAGGGTACAGTGTCTGGAAACACCATATATTTT. Its translation: CASSLAPQGTVSGNTIYF.

V usage is TRBV6-6 and J usage is TRBJ1-3; the D is unclear. Germline-derived CDR1 and CDR2 are MNHNY and SVGAGI (reference sequence). V lost 5 bases, J lost 3 bases, and 11 bases lay in between. This CDR3 has 14 residues. In DNA form, the CDR3 reads TGTGCCAGCAGTCCCGGCGGCTTTGGAAACACCATATATTTT. Protein product: CASSPGGFGNTIYF.

V usage is TRBV4-3 and J usage is TRBJ2-1; a weak D match, TRBD2 (5 bases). This CDR3 has 13 amino acids. V lost 6 bases and J lost 8, with 14 bases in between. Per germline, CDR1 LGHNA and CDR2 YSLEER. CDR3 nucleotide sequence: TGCGCCAGCAGTCGGCCGGGAACGGATGAGCAGTTCTTC. This codes for CASSRPGTDEQFF.

The chain couples TRBV19 to TRBJ2-4; 7 bases are shared with TRBD2. CDR3 length: 15 amino acids. V trimming: 3 bases; J trimming: 6 bases; junction bases outside the gene matches: 8. CDR1 is LNHDA and CDR2 is SQIVND in the germline V gene (reference sequence). CDR3 DNA: TGTGCCAGTAGTATCGGGGACTACGAATTAAACATTCAGTACTTC. Translating gives CASSIGDYELNIQYF.

The chain couples TRBV5-6 to TRBJ2-7; 8 positions agree with TRBD2. J was trimmed by 2 bases and V by 7 bases; bases with no gene match: 11. There are 15 residues in the CDR3. From germline, CDR1 is SGHDT and CDR2 YYEEEE. The CDR3 loop reads CASDLGIAGTYEQYF. CDR3 nucleotides: TGTGCCAGCGATTTAGGAATAGCGGGAACCTACGAGCAGTACTTC.

The chain uses TRBV19 and TRBJ2-1; D not certain. In germline, CDR1 is LNHDA, CDR2 SQIVND (reference sequence). With 5 bases removed from V and 5 bases from J, the gap between germline ends came to 4 bases. CDR3 length: 11 amino acids. CDR3: CASSAHNEQFF. The CDR3 region has the DNA TGTGCCAGTAGTGCCCACAATGAGCAGTTCTTC.

Only one count was recorded for this clone. The chain couples TRBV3-1 (or the pseudogene TRBV3-2) to TRBJ1-1; 7 positions match TRBD1. The V gene end was trimmed by 4 bases and the J gene end by 2 bases; junction bases not matched to a gene: 4. The CDR3 has 14 residues. Germline loops: CDR1 LGHDT, CDR2 YNNKEL (reference sequence). This CDR3 reads CASSLQGINTEAFF. CDR3 DNA sequence: TGTGCCAGCAGCCTACAGGGGATTAACACTGAAGCTTTCTTT.

This chain connects TRBV30 to TRBJ1-4; D is perhaps TRBD1 (5 bases). The CDR3 has 15 amino acids. The germline CDR1 and CDR2 sequences are GTSNPN and SVGIG (reference sequence). V dropped 1 base and J dropped 7 bases, with 16 bases sitting between them. The CDR3 loop is CAWSAARGVREKLFF. Written as DNA, the CDR3 is TGTGCCTGGAGTGCCGCCCGGGGGGTGCGTGAAAAACTGTTTTTT. Looking up the rest from reference TRBV30 and TRBJ1-4 gives the full variable domain: SQTIHQWPATLVQPVGSPLSLECTVEGTSNPNLYWYRQAAGRGLQLLFYSVGIGQISSEVPQNLSASRPQDRQFILSSKKLLLSDSGFYLCAWSAARGVREKLFFGSGTQLSVL.